Below, 22 T cell receptor beta chains from the same sample are listed, as sequenced in a study of shared clonotypes between healthy human individuals. Profiling relied on immunoSEQ multiplex PCR, and the TCRdb table lists in-frame clones only, not all of them. The data show around 1.6 million clones, nearly 99% seen once. Material: naive CD4+ T cells sorted from blood. The subset denotes: CD45RA+ positively selected. All receptors derive from a man younger than 40 in good health.

The J gene is TRBJ1-1, the V gene TRBV6-5; D is uncertain. V lost 5 bases, J lost 0 bases, and 4 bases lay in between. CDR3 length: 12 residues. Germline V gene sequence: CDR1 MNHEY, CDR2 SVGAGI. CDR3 DNA: TGTGCCAGCAGTCAGTTGAACACTGAAGCTTTCTTT. This codes for CASSQLNTEAFF.

V is TRBV7-2 and J is TRBJ2-3; TRBD2 matches 9 bases. V lost 2 bases to trimming and J lost 2 bases; unmatched junction nucleotides: 11. Germline V CDR1 and CDR2: SGHTA, FQGNSA. CDR3 length: 18 residues. CDR3 region: CASSLIRSIAGDTDTQYF. CDR3 DNA: TGTGCCAGCAGCTTAATCCGCTCCATAGCGGGAGACACAGATACGCAGTATTTT.

The rearrangement joins TRBV7-2 to TRBJ1-1; 7 positions match TRBD1. CDR3 length: 14 residues. Losses at the gene ends were 7 bases for V and 9 bases for J; bases not matched to a gene: 14. Looked up from germline, CDR1 is SGHTA and CDR2 is FQGNSA. In DNA form, the CDR3 reads TGTGCCAGCACTCGGGGAGGGGGCGATATTCAAGCTTTCTTT. Encoded protein: CASTRGGGDIQAFF.

The V and J genes are TRBV5-8 and TRBJ1-4; maybe TRBD1 (6 bases). The CDR3 consists of 15 residues. V was trimmed by 0 bases and J by 8 bases, leaving 14 bases between them. CDR1 and CDR2 from the germline V gene are SGHTS and YDEGEE. In DNA form, the CDR3 reads TGTGCCAGCAGCTTGGGGTTCAGGGGAGAGGAAAAACTGTTTTTT. It yields the protein CASSLGFRGEEKLFF.

This rearrangement joins TRBV7-9 to TRBJ2-3, with a tentative D call TRBD2 (6 bases). CDR1 and CDR2 (germline): SEHNR, FQNEAQ (reference sequence). The CDR3 has 15 residues. The germline V and J ends were trimmed by 1 base and 2 bases, with 10 bases remaining between them. Here the CDR3 DNA reads TGTGCCAGCAGCTTAGACGGGACTGCCACAGATACGCAGTATTTT. This codes for CASSLDGTATDTQYF.

This chain connects TRBV7-2 to TRBJ2-1; D is ambiguous. The CDR3 consists of 15 residues. CDR1 is SGHTA, CDR2 FQGNSA, per germline. Between the trimmed V and J ends, which lost 7 bases and 3 bases, there was a span of 16 bases. In DNA form, the CDR3 reads TGTGCCAGCAACCAAGCCAGCGCGAGCTACAATGAGCAGTTCTTC. It specifies CASNQASASYNEQFF.

The chain carries TRBV4-3 and TRBJ2-1; tentatively, D is TRBD2 (5 bases). This CDR3 has 10 residues. The germline V and J ends were trimmed by 5 bases and 13 bases, with 9 bases remaining between them. Looked up from germline, CDR1 is LGHNA and CDR2 is YSLEER. CDR3 residues: CASSTRGQFF. In DNA, the CDR3 is TGCGCCAGCAGCACCCGGGGACAGTTCTTC.

Comment on this clone: Different DNA sequences within this sample yield the same CDR3. The chain has TRBV18 and TRBJ2-5; D gene unclear. V lost 3 bases and J 2 bases, leaving 7 bases between the germline ends. The CDR3 has 13 residues. The germline V gene has CDR1 KGHSH and CDR2 LQKENI. CDR3 loop: CASSPETQETQYF. CDR3 coding DNA: TGTGCCAGCTCACCCGAGACACAAGAGACCCAGTACTTC.

The chain employs TRBV10-3 and TRBJ2-6, with D tentatively TRBD1 (6 bases). Trimming stripped 5 bases from V and 2 bases from J, with 13 bases between. The CDR3 covers 16 residues. Germline CDR1 ENHRY, CDR2 SYGVKD. CDR3 residues: CAISLQGFAGANVLTF. CDR3 in DNA: TGTGCCATCAGTCTACAGGGATTTGCTGGGGCCAACGTCCTGACTTTC.

This clone was detected once. J is TRBJ2-3 and V is TRBV2; TRBD1 matches 8 bases. Trimming took 5 bases from V and 2 from J; bases not matched to a gene: 6. The CDR3 consists of 15 residues. Germline assignment: CDR1 SNHLY and CDR2 FYNNEI. In DNA, the CDR3 is TGTGCCAGCAGTATCGGACAGGGTGTCACAGATACGCAGTATTTT. This translates into CASSIGQGVTDTQYF.

This clone has only one observation. The V gene is TRBV6-6, the J gene TRBJ1-1; D unresolved. CDR1 MNHNY and CDR2 SVGAGI come from the germline V gene (reference sequence). V was trimmed by 6 bases and J by 0 bases, leaving 14 bases between them. This CDR3 spans 15 amino acids. CDR3 DNA sequence: TGTGCCAGCAGGGGAGGGAGGCCCTTGAACACTGAAGCTTTCTTT. It specifies CASRGGRPLNTEAFF.

Of note for this clone: The same CDR3 can be traced to other DNA sequences in this sample. The genes are TRBV6-5 and TRBJ2-1; 10 bases align to TRBD1. The J segment lost 4 bases and the V segment lost 6 bases, leaving 6 bases of the junction unmatched. CDR3 length equals 15 residues. CDR1 and CDR2 (germline): MNHEY, SVGAGI. CDR3 nucleotides: TGTGCCAGCAGCCCGACAGGGGGCTCTTACAATGAGCAGTTCTTC. Translated, it gives CASSPTGGSYNEQFF.

The V gene is TRBV2, the J gene TRBJ1-3; D not resolved. V was pared by 8 bases and J by 0 bases, with 8 bases between. The CDR3 runs to 13 residues. Germline V lookup: CDR1 SNHLY, CDR2 FYNNEI. The CDR3 is CASGLNSGNTIYF. The CDR3 region has the DNA TGTGCCAGCGGGCTTAACTCTGGAAACACCATATATTTT.

The chain links TRBV6-1 to TRBJ2-1; D is uncertain. The V gene lost 4 bases and the J gene lost 4 bases, with 17 bases spanning the gap. The CDR3 is 16 amino acids. The V gene's germline CDR1 is MNHNS and CDR2 SASEGT. The CDR3 DNA follows: TGTGCCAGCAGTGGGTCTCGTTTGTCTGTATACAATGAGCAGTTCTTC. Protein sequence: CASSGSRLSVYNEQFF.

This chain connects TRBV18 to TRBJ1-1; D is uncertain. This CDR3 spans 14 amino acids. The germline CDR1 and CDR2 sequences are KGHSH and LQKENI. V gave up 3 bases and J gave up 3 bases, with 11 bases separating them. The CDR3 region is CASSPLEGYTEAFF. The CDR3 DNA reads as TGTGCCAGCTCACCGCTAGAGGGATACACTGAAGCTTTCTTT.

V gene TRBV9 combines with J gene TRBJ1-5, with D unresolved. The germline V gene encodes CDR1 SGDLS and CDR2 YYNGEE. The CDR3 runs to 14 residues. V was shortened by 0 bases and J by 9 bases, with 13 bases between the two germline ends. The CDR3: CASSVDPTEGPQHF. In DNA form, the CDR3 reads TGTGCCAGCAGCGTAGATCCCACCGAAGGGCCCCAGCATTTT.

The rearrangement uses TRBV9 and TRBJ1-2; unclear D gene. V lost 3 bases to trimming and J lost 1 base, with 13 bases between them. Per germline, CDR1 SGDLS and CDR2 YYNGEE. This CDR3 region has 15 residues. The chain's CDR3 is CASSASPRRNYGYTF. The CDR3 DNA reads as TGTGCCAGCAGCGCTAGTCCCCGCCGTAACTATGGCTACACCTTC.

V and J are TRBV5-6 and TRBJ2-5, with 7 positions matching TRBD1. The V segment lost 3 bases and the J segment 2 bases; nucleotides outside the gene matches: 7. The CDR3 spans 15 residues. The germline CDR1 and CDR2 sequences are SGHDT and YYEEEE. The CDR3 DNA sequence: TGTGCCAGCAGCTCACTGACAGGGAATCAAGAGACCCAGTACTTC. Residues: CASSSLTGNQETQYF. Drawing the rest from reference TRBV5-6 and TRBJ2-5, the complete variable domain is DAGVTQSPTHLIKTRGQQVTLRCSPKSGHDTVSWYQQALGQGPQFIFQYYEEEERQRGNFPDRFSGHQFPNYSSELNVNALLLGDSALYLCASSSLTGNQETQYFGPGTRLLVL.

The chain links TRBV6-5 to TRBJ1-4, with 7 bases identical to TRBD1. The CDR3 has 14 residues. Germline V gives CDR1 MNHEY, CDR2 SVGAGI. Trimming at V came to 5 bases and at J to 5 bases, leaving 5 bases not matched to a gene. CDR3 DNA: TGTGCCAGCAGTCGGACAGGCCCAAATGAAAAACTGTTTTTT. Residues: CASSRTGPNEKLFF.

This clone was counted a few times. This CDR3 is CASSLASGRPPYEQYF. For the CDR3, the DNA is TGTGCCAGCAGCTTGGCCAGCGGGAGGCCCCCCTACGAGCAGTACTTC. The V call is TRBV5-7, the J call TRBJ2-7, with TRBD2 identical over 9 bases. TRBV5-7 is placed among ORFs of uncertain function. V lost 0 bases and J lost 2; bases outside the gene matches: 6. The CDR3 runs to 16 residues.

The V gene is TRBV18, the J gene TRBJ2-5, with 13 positions matching TRBD2. The germline gives CDR1 KGHSH, CDR2 LQKENI. J lost 4 bases, V lost 5 bases, and 4 bases had no gene match. The CDR3 contains 15 residues. CDR3 in DNA: TGTGCCAGCTCAGGACTAGCGGGAGAATTAGAGACCCAGTACTTC. Protein product: CASSGLAGELETQYF.

The chain has TRBV19 and TRBJ2-1, with D possibly TRBD1 on 6 matching bases. The CDR3 runs 15 residues. In germline, CDR1 is LNHDA, CDR2 SQIVND (reference sequence). V was cut by 8 bases and J by 5 bases, with 19 bases left in between. The CDR3 DNA reads TGTGCCAGTGCCGCAACAGGGCGGGTGAACAATGAGCAGTTCTTC. As protein: CASAATGRVNNEQFF.